This T cell receptor (beta chain) was profiled in a study of early T cells in non-severe SARS-CoV-2 infection. The V gene lost 3 bases and the J gene lost 2 bases, with 13 bases spanning the gap. This CDR3 has 15 residues. TCRdb called the 5' RACE reads again in MiXCR, with one record for every CDR3 protein. The table shows fewer than 75,000 distinct CDR3 sequences, with roughly a fifth occurring only once. The chain carries TRBV12-3 or TRBV12-4 and TRBJ2-5; tentative D call: TRBD2 (7 bases). This TCR came from an adult who was a healthcare worker with PCR-confirmed SARS-CoV-2 infection or an uninfected control (not recorded which). The sample in question was whole blood, obtained at baseline. The CDR3 DNA follows: TGTGCCAGCAGTTTTTACGGGGGGCGTCAAGAGACCCAGTACTTC. It is translated as CASSFYGGRQETQYF.